The rows below give T cell receptor beta chains drawn from one sample of a study of T cell responses to AZD1222 COVID-19 vaccine. Sequencing used immunoSEQ multiplex PCR; TCRdb keeps in-frame clones, though not all of them. The sample holds about 89,000 clones, approximately 91% seen once. Sequencing was performed on peripheral blood, taken 28 days after the second AZD1222 dose. Receptors originate from an adult who received the AZD1222 COVID-19 vaccine. Both conserved end residues are part of each CDR3. Fields, in order: clone size, V gene, J gene, D gene, CDR3 protein, CDR3 DNA. A D gene is named only where the DNA matches it firmly. The listing skips clone size in some rows; elsewhere it reads once, few, many or a size class.

NA,TRBV6-5,TRBJ1-1,NA,CASSSEQVNTEAFF,TGTGCCAGCAGTTCAGAACAGGTGAACACTGAAGCTTTCTTT
NA,TRBV5-4,TRBJ1-6,NA,CASSRDGFYNSPLHF,TGTGCCAGCAGCCGGGACGGCTTCTATAATTCACCCCTCCACTTT
NA,TRBV6-5,TRBJ1-6,NA,CASSYRGSYNSPLHF,TGTGCCAGCAGTTACAGGGGCTCCTATAATTCACCCCTCCACTTT
NA,TRBV14,TRBJ1-2,TRBD1,CASSLTGSSGYTF,TGTGCCAGCAGCCTGACAGGGAGTTCTGGCTACACCTTC
NA,TRBV7-9,TRBJ1-2,TRBD1,CASSLLPESGTAYTGYTF,TGTGCCAGCAGCTTATTACCCGAGTCCGGGACAGCATATACGGGCTACACCTTC
NA,TRBV11-2,TRBJ2-1,TRBD2,CASSLRLAEHEQFF,TGTGCCAGCAGCCTTAGACTAGCGGAGCATGAGCAGTTCTTC
NA,TRBV7-8,TRBJ1-2,NA,CASSFEDSYGYTF,TGTGCCAGCAGCTTCGAGGATTCCTATGGCTACACCTTC
once,TRBV9,TRBJ2-1,TRBD1,CASSGTGGYNEQFF,TGTGCCAGCAGCGGGACAGGGGGCTACAATGAGCAGTTCTTC
NA,TRBV19,TRBJ1-2,NA,CASSGGADGYTF,TGTGCCAGTAGTGGGGGGGCGGATGGCTACACCTTC
once,TRBV6-5,TRBJ1-2,NA,CASTLSFDNYGYTF,TGTGCCAGCACCCTTAGTTTCGACAACTATGGCTACACCTTC
NA,TRBV30,TRBJ1-1,NA,CAWADAAEAFF,TGTGCCTGGGCCGATGCGGCTGAAGCTTTCTTT
NA,TRBV7-2,TRBJ2-7,NA,CASSLESGANNYEQYF,TGTGCCAGCAGCTTAGAGTCGGGGGCCAACAACTACGAGCAGTACTTC
NA,TRBV25-1,TRBJ1-1,NA,CASSPSGEVITEAFF,TGTGCCAGCAGCCCCTCTGGGGAGGTGATCACTGAAGCTTTCTTT
NA,TRBV7-2,TRBJ2-1,TRBD2,CASSFSSGLSYNEQFF,TGTGCCAGCAGCTTCTCTAGCGGGCTGTCCTACAATGAGCAGTTCTTC
NA,TRBV19,TRBJ1-2,NA,CASSIGGGASYGYTF,TGTGCCAGTAGTATCGGGGGGGGCGCGAGCTATGGCTACACCTTC
NA,TRBV5-1,TRBJ1-6,NA,CASSWEADTYNSPLHF,TGCGCCAGCAGCTGGGAAGCGGACACCTATAATTCACCCCTCCACTTT
NA,TRBV4-3,TRBJ1-1,NA,CASSQVRDTEAFF,TGCGCCAGCAGCCAAGTAAGAGACACTGAAGCTTTCTTT
NA,TRBV27,TRBJ1-2,NA,CASSLSIGIYGYTF,TGTGCCAGCAGTTTATCGATAGGGATCTATGGCTACACCTTC
NA,TRBV28,TRBJ2-7,NA,CASSLSLGVVSYEQYF,TGTGCCAGCAGTTTATCTCTCGGCGTAGTCTCCTACGAGCAGTACTTC
NA,TRBV30,TRBJ2-7,NA,CAWRLNYEQYF,TGTGCCTGGCGACTCAACTACGAGCAGTACTTC
NA,TRBV9,TRBJ2-3,TRBD2,CASSSESGTSGGRGTDTQYF,TGTGCCAGCAGCTCCGAATCCGGGACTAGCGGGGGCCGCGGCACAGATACGCAGTATTTT
NA,TRBV7-2,TRBJ1-2,NA,CASSLQGRYYGYTF,TGTGCCAGCAGCTTACAGGGGAGGTACTATGGCTACACCTTC
NA,TRBV5-4,TRBJ2-5,NA,CASSLMGGYQETQYF,TGTGCCAGCAGCTTAATGGGCGGGTACCAAGAGACCCAGTACTTC
NA,TRBV29-1,TRBJ1-2,NA,CSVEFPGFESGYTF,TGCAGCGTTGAGTTCCCGGGGTTTGAAAGCGGCTACACCTTC
NA,TRBV18,TRBJ2-1,NA,CASKLRTTETQFF,TGTGCCAGCAAGCTTCGAACAACGGAGACTCAGTTCTTC
NA,TRBV20-1,TRBJ1-1,TRBD1,CSASLDRGTEAFF,TGCAGTGCTAGTCTGGACAGGGGCACTGAAGCTTTCTTT
NA,TRBV28,TRBJ1-4,NA,CASSSIRWEKLFF,TGTGCCAGCAGTTCAATTAGGTGGGAAAAACTGTTTTTT
NA,TRBV5-1,TRBJ1-1,NA,CASSLTGGSRVVNTEAFF,TGCGCCAGCAGCTTGACCGGCGGGAGCCGGGTGGTGAACACTGAAGCTTTCTTT
NA,TRBV7-2,TRBJ2-1,TRBD1,CASSPRQGTNEQFF,TGTGCCAGCAGCCCCAGACAGGGTACCAATGAGCAGTTCTTC
NA,TRBV11-2,TRBJ1-2,NA,CASSWGYGYTF,TGTGCCAGCAGCTGGGGCTATGGCTACACCTTC
many,TRBV7-3,TRBJ2-3,TRBD2,CASSLTGLAGFGTQYF,TGTGCCAGCAGTTTAACGGGACTAGCGGGGTTTGGTACGCAGTATTTT
NA,TRBV12-3/TRBV12-4,TRBJ2-5,NA,CASSWRETQYF,TGTGCCAGCAGTTGGAGGGAGACCCAGTACTTC
NA,TRBV29-1,TRBJ1-1,NA,CSGRAGENEAFF,TGCAGCGGCCGAGCGGGGGAGAATGAAGCTTTCTTT
NA,TRBV7-9,TRBJ1-5,TRBD1,CASTRGDSNQPQHF,TGTGCCAGCACCAGGGGGGACAGCAATCAGCCCCAGCATTTT
NA,TRBV4-1,TRBJ1-1,NA,CASSQVYWGRGPMNTEAFF,TGCGCCAGCAGCCAAGTTTATTGGGGGCGCGGGCCCATGAACACTGAAGCTTTCTTT
NA,TRBV29-1,TRBJ1-3,TRBD1,CSVGTGGNTIYF,TGCAGCGTAGGGACAGGGGGAAACACCATATATTTT
NA,TRBV9,TRBJ1-6,NA,CASSVGQGANSPLHF,TGTGCCAGCAGCGTTGGGCAGGGAGCTAATTCACCCCTCCACTTT
NA,TRBV18,TRBJ1-1,NA,CASSSDFVGTEAFF,TGTGCCAGCTCATCTGATTTTGTTGGGACTGAAGCTTTCTTT
NA,TRBV19,TRBJ1-1,NA,CASSPGGSLLNTEAFF,TGTGCCAGTAGTCCGGGGGGGTCCCTACTGAACACTGAAGCTTTCTTT
NA,TRBV7-9,TRBJ1-5,NA,CASSLEGDSNQPQHF,TGTGCCAGCAGCTTAGAAGGGGATAGCAATCAGCCCCAGCATTTT
NA,TRBV18,TRBJ1-6,TRBD1,CASSPDRENSPLHF,TGTGCCAGCTCACCGGACAGGGAAAATTCACCCCTCCACTTT
NA,TRBV5-5,TRBJ2-1,TRBD2,CASSLGLAGADEQFF,TGTGCCAGCAGCTTGGGACTAGCGGGGGCGGATGAGCAGTTCTTC
few,TRBV11-3,TRBJ2-2,NA,CASSLGGGTANTGELFF,TGTGCCAGCAGCTTAGGAGGGGGGACAGCGAACACCGGGGAGCTGTTTTTT
NA,TRBV18,TRBJ1-2,NA,CASSPAGITYGYTF,TGTGCCAGCTCACCGGCCGGGATCACATATGGCTACACCTTC
few,TRBV5-1,TRBJ2-3,NA,CASSFRDTDTQYF,TGCGCCAGCAGCTTTAGGGACACAGATACGCAGTATTTT
few,TRBV30,TRBJ1-2,NA,CAWSAGSGFYGYTF,TGTGCCTGGAGTGCGGGGAGTGGCTTCTATGGCTACACCTTC